This is a list of T cell receptor beta chains from one sample in a study of shared clonotypes between healthy human individuals. Only in-frame clones appear in the TCRdb table, and some are missing; sequencing was by immunoSEQ multiplex PCR. The sample holds over a million clones, roughly 96% seen once. Source material: naive CD4+ T cells sorted from blood. These receptors all stem from a man aged 25-40 years in good health. CDR3s include the opening cysteine and the closing phenylalanine or tryptophan. A D gene is named only where the DNA matches it firmly. Only part of the rows carry a size: once, few, many, or a class if the clone is expanded.

cdr3_aa,cdr3_nt,d_call,v_call,j_call,clone_size
CASSTGTSGRSSEQYF,TGTGCCAGCAGCACTGGGACTAGCGGGAGGAGTAGCGAGCAGTACTTC,TRBD2,TRBV5-4,TRBJ2-7,.
CASSPLKTQETQYF,TGTGCCAGCTCACCACTTAAAACCCAAGAGACCCAGTACTTC,.,TRBV18,TRBJ2-5,.
CATGGQNTEAFF,TGTGCCACCGGCGGACAGAACACTGAAGCTTTCTTT,.,TRBV28,TRBJ1-1,.
CASSPGTSGPRYEQYF,TGTGCCAGCAGCCCAGGGACTAGCGGTCCCCGCTACGAGCAGTACTTC,TRBD2,TRBV5-4,TRBJ2-7,.
CASSVEGDRYNEQFF,TGTGCCAGCAGCGTAGAGGGGGACAGATACAATGAGCAGTTCTTC,TRBD1,TRBV9,TRBJ2-1,.
CAISEPTPGQVETQYF,TGTGCCATCAGTGAGCCGACGCCGGGACAGGTGGAGACCCAGTACTTC,TRBD1,TRBV10-3,TRBJ2-5,.
CASNHRGKRAYEQYF,TGTGCCAGCAACCACCGGGGTAAGAGAGCCTACGAGCAGTACTTC,.,TRBV6-5,TRBJ2-7,.
CASSLESLETEQYF,TGCGCCAGCAGCTTGGAGTCGTTGGAAACCGAGCAGTACTTC,.,TRBV5-1,TRBJ2-7,once
CASSLLGVNTEAFF,TGTGCCAGCAGTTTACTCGGAGTCAACACTGAAGCTTTCTTT,.,TRBV28,TRBJ1-1,.
CASSPLGAGSQETQYF,TGTGCCAGCTCACCACTAGGAGCGGGGTCCCAAGAGACCCAGTACTTC,TRBD2,TRBV18,TRBJ2-5,.
CSVFFFGYEQYF,TGCAGCGTTTTTTTCTTTGGCTACGAGCAGTACTTC,.,TRBV29-1,TRBJ2-7,.
CASSIGASYGYTF,TGTGCCAGCAGCATTGGGGCTTCCTATGGCTACACCTTC,.,TRBV6-1,TRBJ1-2,.
CASSVVRDGYNEQFF,TGTGCCAGCAGCGTAGTCAGGGACGGATACAATGAGCAGTTCTTC,.,TRBV9,TRBJ2-1,.
CASSPVGAYEQYF,TGTGCCAGCAGTCCAGTCGGAGCCTACGAGCAGTACTTC,.,TRBV28,TRBJ2-7,once
CASSKRDGGSPYEQYF,TGTGCCAGCAGCAAACGAGACGGCGGATCTCCCTACGAGCAGTACTTC,.,TRBV7-2,TRBJ2-7,.
CASSLSRRGALFF,TGTGCCAGCAGTTTATCCCGGCGGGGGGCTCTGTTTTTT,.,TRBV28,TRBJ1-4,.
CASSLSPLAGSTDTQYF,TGTGCCAGCAGTTTATCCCCTCTAGCGGGTAGCACAGATACGCAGTATTTT,TRBD2,TRBV27,TRBJ2-3,.
CASSLRGQGYGYTF,TGCGCCAGCAGCTTGAGAGGACAGGGTTATGGCTACACCTTC,TRBD1,TRBV5-1,TRBJ1-2,.
CAAHGNTIYF,TGTGCCGCACATGGAAACACCATATATTTT,.,TRBV10-3,TRBJ1-3,.
CASRTGAPRYEQYF,TGTGCCAGTAGAACAGGGGCCCCACGGTACGAGCAGTACTTC,TRBD1,TRBV2,TRBJ2-7,.
CASSSVGRPTTNEKLFF,TGTGCCAGCAGCTCCGTCGGGAGACCTACAACTAATGAAAAACTGTTTTTT,.,TRBV11-2,TRBJ1-4,.
CASSLSQLAGVDEQFF,TGTGCCAGCAGCTTGTCACAACTAGCGGGAGTAGACGAGCAGTTCTTC,TRBD2,TRBV11-3,TRBJ2-1,.
CASNQLAGGGNEQFF,TGTGCCAGCAACCAACTAGCGGGAGGAGGCAATGAGCAGTTCTTC,TRBD2,TRBV11-2,TRBJ2-1,.
CASSLTGPNNEQFF,TGTGCCAGCAGCTTAACGGGACCAAACAATGAGCAGTTCTTC,.,TRBV7-2,TRBJ2-1,.
CASSPGGSEQFF,TGTGCCAGCAGTCCCGGGGGGAGTGAGCAGTTCTTC,TRBD2,TRBV2,TRBJ2-1,once
CASSLLPRDGYTF,TGCGCCAGCAGCTTGTTGCCCAGGGACGGCTACACCTTC,.,TRBV5-1,TRBJ1-2,.
CASSTPRGTGNTIYF,TGTGCCAGTAGTACCCCCAGGGGAACTGGAAACACCATATATTTT,.,TRBV19,TRBJ1-3,.
CASSLAGFSYEQYF,TGTGCCAGCAGCTTGGCCGGATTCTCCTACGAGCAGTACTTC,.,TRBV5-8,TRBJ2-7,.
CASSSLRDTSYEQYF,TGTGCCAGCAGCTCTCTCCGGGACACCTCCTACGAGCAGTACTTC,.,TRBV11-2,TRBJ2-7,.
CASGGSLYNYGYTF,TGTGCCAGCGGGGGATCGCTATACAACTATGGCTACACCTTC,.,TRBV6-6,TRBJ1-2,.
CASSSLRTGTYEQYF,TGTGCCAGCAGCTCTTTAAGGACAGGCACCTACGAGCAGTACTTC,TRBD1,TRBV6-6,TRBJ2-7,.
CASSDGELFF,TGTGCCAGTAGCGACGGGGAGCTGTTTTTT,.,TRBV19,TRBJ2-2,.
CASSEEQGNEQFF,TGCGCCAGCAGTGAGGAACAGGGGAATGAGCAGTTCTTC,TRBD1,TRBV10-1,TRBJ2-1,.
CASSFLGVNEQFF,TGTGCCAGCAGTTTTCTAGGCGTCAATGAGCAGTTCTTC,.,TRBV27,TRBJ2-1,.
CAISADRGSEKLFF,TGTGCCATCAGTGCCGACAGGGGGAGTGAAAAACTGTTTTTT,TRBD1,TRBV10-3,TRBJ1-4,.
CASSLVASGSYEQYF,TGTGCCAGCAGCCTGGTGGCTAGCGGGAGCTACGAGCAGTACTTC,TRBD2,TRBV5-6,TRBJ2-7,.
CATSRDRSDTQYF,TGTGCCACCAGCAGAGATCGGTCGGATACGCAGTATTTT,.,TRBV15,TRBJ2-3,.
CASSYLGTGFYEQYF,TGTGCCAGCAGTTACCTAGGGACAGGGTTCTACGAGCAGTACTTC,TRBD1,TRBV28,TRBJ2-7,.
CASSRSGMNTEAFF,TGTGCCAGCAGCCGGAGCGGAATGAACACTGAAGCTTTCTTT,.,TRBV7-8,TRBJ1-1,.
CASSVGQGFDQPQHF,TGTGCCAGCAGCGTAGGACAGGGTTTCGATCAGCCCCAGCATTTT,TRBD1,TRBV9,TRBJ1-5,.
CATTGHSYEQYF,TGTGCCACCACGGGACACTCCTACGAGCAGTACTTC,.,TRBV6-1,TRBJ2-7,.
CSVRTNSYEQYF,TGCAGCGTCAGGACGAACTCCTACGAGCAGTACTTC,.,TRBV29-1,TRBJ2-7,.
CASSPRVSGGYTF,TGTGCCAGCAGTCCCCGGGTGTCCGGAGGCTACACCTTC,.,TRBV28,TRBJ1-2,.
CASSSGTGRHYGYTF,TGTGCCAGTAGTTCTGGGACAGGGAGGCACTATGGCTACACCTTC,TRBD1,TRBV19,TRBJ1-2,.
CASRTGTAISYEQYF,TGCGCCAGCAGAACTGGGACAGCTATCTCCTACGAGCAGTACTTC,TRBD1,TRBV5-1,TRBJ2-7,.
CASGMQAEEGEQFF,TGTGCCAGCGGAATGCAAGCGGAGGAGGGTGAGCAGTTCTTC,.,TRBV9,TRBJ2-1,.
CASTRQGRNTEAFF,TGTGCCAGCACTCGACAGGGGAGGAACACTGAAGCTTTCTTT,TRBD1,TRBV9,TRBJ1-1,.
CASTSGTGPNYGYTF,TGTGCCAGCACATCGGGGACGGGACCGAACTATGGCTACACCTTC,.,TRBV9,TRBJ1-2,.
CASSLDRGDEKLFF,TGTGCCAGCAGCTTAGACAGGGGAGACGAAAAACTGTTTTTT,TRBD1,TRBV7-2,TRBJ1-4,.
CASSEWPQTSSYNEQFF,TGTGCCAGCAGTGAATGGCCTCAGACCTCCTCCTACAATGAGCAGTTCTTC,.,TRBV6-1,TRBJ2-1,once
CASSLIGVDGELFF,TGTGCCAGCAGTTTAATAGGAGTGGACGGGGAGCTGTTTTTT,.,TRBV28,TRBJ2-2,.
CASSVLAGGPDTQYF,TGTGCCAGCAGCGTCCTAGCGGGAGGGCCGGATACGCAGTATTTT,TRBD2,TRBV9,TRBJ2-3,.
CARQLAAGTGELFF,TGTGCCCGGCAGTTGGCGGCGGGCACCGGGGAGCTGTTTTTT,.,TRBV30,TRBJ2-2,.
CASGGLVNNEQFF,TGTGCCAGCGGAGGATTGGTAAACAATGAGCAGTTCTTC,.,TRBV28,TRBJ2-1,.
CASSLEVSRGTDTQYF,TGTGCCAGCAGCTTGGAGGTGTCCCGTGGCACAGATACGCAGTATTTT,.,TRBV5-4,TRBJ2-3,.